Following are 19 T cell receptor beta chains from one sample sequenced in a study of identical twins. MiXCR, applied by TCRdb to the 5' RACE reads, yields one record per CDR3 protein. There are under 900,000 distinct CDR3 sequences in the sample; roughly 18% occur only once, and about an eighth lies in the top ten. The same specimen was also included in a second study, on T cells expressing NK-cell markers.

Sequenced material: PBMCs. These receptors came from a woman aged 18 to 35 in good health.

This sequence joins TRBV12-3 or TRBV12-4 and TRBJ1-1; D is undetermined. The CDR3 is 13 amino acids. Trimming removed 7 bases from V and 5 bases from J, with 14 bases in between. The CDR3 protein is CASTLLGVTEAFF. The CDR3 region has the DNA TGTGCCAGCACCCTATTGGGAGTTACTGAAGCTTTCTTT.

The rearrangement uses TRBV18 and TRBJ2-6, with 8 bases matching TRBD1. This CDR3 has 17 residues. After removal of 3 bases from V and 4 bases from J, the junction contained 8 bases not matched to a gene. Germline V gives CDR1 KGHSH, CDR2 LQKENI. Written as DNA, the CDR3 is TGTGCCAGCTCACCGGGCCAGGGGGCGAGGGGGGCCAACGTCCTGACTTTC. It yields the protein CASSPGQGARGANVLTF. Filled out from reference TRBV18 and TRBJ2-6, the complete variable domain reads NAGVMQNPRHLVRRRGQEARLRCSPMKGHSHVYWYRQLPEEGLKFMVYLQKENIIDESGMPKERFSAEFPKEGPSILRIQQVVRGDSAAYFCASSPGQGARGANVLTFGAGSRLTVL.

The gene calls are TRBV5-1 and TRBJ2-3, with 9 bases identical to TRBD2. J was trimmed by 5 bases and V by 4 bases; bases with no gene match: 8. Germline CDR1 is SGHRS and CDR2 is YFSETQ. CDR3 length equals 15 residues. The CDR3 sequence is CASSPASGAGDTQYF. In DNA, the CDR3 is TGCGCCAGCAGCCCGGCTAGCGGGGCCGGAGATACGCAGTATTTT.

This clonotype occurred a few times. The CDR3 spells CASSDQRGRADTQYF. DNA of the CDR3: TGTGCCAGCAGCGACCAGCGGGGGCGGGCAGATACGCAGTATTTT. The rearrangement joins TRBV7-2 to TRBJ2-3; 8 bases are shared with TRBD2. The germline V gene encodes CDR1 SGHTA and CDR2 FQGNSA. V was clipped by 5 bases and J by 4 bases; unmatched bases: 8. This CDR3 is 15 amino acids long.

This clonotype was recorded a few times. The CDR3 reads CSVPQGGNSPLHF. The CDR3 region has the DNA TGCAGTGTTCCCCAGGGGGGGAATTCACCCCTCCACTTT. The chain has TRBV20-1 and TRBJ1-6; 7 bases fit TRBD1. This CDR3 spans 13 amino acids. Germline V gives CDR1 DFQATT, CDR2 SNEGSKA (reference sequence). Trimming cost V 7 bases and J 7 bases; bases outside gene matches: 7.

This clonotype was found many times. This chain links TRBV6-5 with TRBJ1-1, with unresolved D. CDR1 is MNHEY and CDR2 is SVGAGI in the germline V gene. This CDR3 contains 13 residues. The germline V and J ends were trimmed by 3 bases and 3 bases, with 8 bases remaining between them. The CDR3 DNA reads TGTGCCAGCAGTTATACTAAGTACACTGAAGCTTTCTTT. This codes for CASSYTKYTEAFF.

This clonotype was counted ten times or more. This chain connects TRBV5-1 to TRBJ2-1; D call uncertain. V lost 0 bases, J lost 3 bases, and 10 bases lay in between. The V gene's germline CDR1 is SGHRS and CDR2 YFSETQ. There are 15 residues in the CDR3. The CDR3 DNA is TGCGCCAGCAGCTTGGAGGCAGGAGTCTACAATGAGCAGTTCTTC. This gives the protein CASSLEAGVYNEQFF.

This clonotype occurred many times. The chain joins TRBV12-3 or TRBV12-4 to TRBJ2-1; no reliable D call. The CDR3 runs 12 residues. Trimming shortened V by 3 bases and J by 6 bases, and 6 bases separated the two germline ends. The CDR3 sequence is CASSFSRNEQFF. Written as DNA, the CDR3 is TGTGCCAGCAGTTTTTCTCGCAATGAGCAGTTCTTC.

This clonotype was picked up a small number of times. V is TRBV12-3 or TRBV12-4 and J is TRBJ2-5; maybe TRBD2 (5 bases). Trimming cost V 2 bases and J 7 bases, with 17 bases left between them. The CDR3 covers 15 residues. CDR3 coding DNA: TGTGCCAGCAGTTTAATGGACTCAACACTGGGGACCCAGTACTTC. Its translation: CASSLMDSTLGTQYF.

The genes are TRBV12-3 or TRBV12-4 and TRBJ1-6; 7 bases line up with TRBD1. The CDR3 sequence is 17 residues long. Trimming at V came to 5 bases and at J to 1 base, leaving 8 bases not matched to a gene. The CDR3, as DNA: TGTGCCAGCAGTGCTAGACAGGGTTATTCCTATAATTCACCCCTCCACTTT. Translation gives CASSARQGYSYNSPLHF.

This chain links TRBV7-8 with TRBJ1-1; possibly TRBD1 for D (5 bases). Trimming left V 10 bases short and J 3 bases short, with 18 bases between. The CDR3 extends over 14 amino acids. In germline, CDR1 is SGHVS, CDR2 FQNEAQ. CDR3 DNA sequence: TGTGCCATCCGGGAGGGGCGGGCGGACACTGAAGCTTTCTTT. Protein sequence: CAIREGRADTEAFF.

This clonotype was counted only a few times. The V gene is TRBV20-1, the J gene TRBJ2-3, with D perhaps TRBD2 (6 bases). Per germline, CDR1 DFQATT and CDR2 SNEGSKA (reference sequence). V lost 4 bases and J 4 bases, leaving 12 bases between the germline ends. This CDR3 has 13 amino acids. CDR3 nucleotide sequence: TGCAGTGCTACGGGGGACCGTCCAGATACGCAGTATTTT. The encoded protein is CSATGDRPDTQYF.

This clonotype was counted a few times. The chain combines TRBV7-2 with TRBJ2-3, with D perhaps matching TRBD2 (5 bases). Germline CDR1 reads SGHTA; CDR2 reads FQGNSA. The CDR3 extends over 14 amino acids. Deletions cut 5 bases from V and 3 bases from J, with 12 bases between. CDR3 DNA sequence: TGTGCCAGCAGCGAGGGCTACTGGACAGATACGCAGTATTTT. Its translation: CASSEGYWTDTQYF.

The CDR3 nucleotides are TGCAGCGTGGGGGGGTTAGAGGGAGCGCAGTGGGATGAGCAGTTCTTC. This encodes CSVGGLEGAQWDEQFF. The genes are TRBV29-1 and TRBJ2-1; TRBD2 agrees at 7 bases. The CDR3 contains 16 residues. From germline, CDR1 is SQVTM and CDR2 ANQGSEA. J lost 8 bases, V lost 6 bases, and 19 bases had no gene match.

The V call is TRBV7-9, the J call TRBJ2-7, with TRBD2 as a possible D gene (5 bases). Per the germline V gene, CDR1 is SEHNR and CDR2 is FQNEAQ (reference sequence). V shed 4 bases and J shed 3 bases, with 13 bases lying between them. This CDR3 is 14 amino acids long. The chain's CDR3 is CASSSGISFYEQYF. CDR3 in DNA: TGTGCCAGCAGCTCCGGGATCAGCTTCTACGAGCAGTACTTC.

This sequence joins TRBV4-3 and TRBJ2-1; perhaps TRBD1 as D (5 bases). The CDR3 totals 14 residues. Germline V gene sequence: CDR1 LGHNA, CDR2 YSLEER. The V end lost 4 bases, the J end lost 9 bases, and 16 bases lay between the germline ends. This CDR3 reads CASSPLGASTEQFF. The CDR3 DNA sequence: TGCGCCAGCAGCCCTCTTGGGGCCTCGACTGAGCAGTTCTTC.

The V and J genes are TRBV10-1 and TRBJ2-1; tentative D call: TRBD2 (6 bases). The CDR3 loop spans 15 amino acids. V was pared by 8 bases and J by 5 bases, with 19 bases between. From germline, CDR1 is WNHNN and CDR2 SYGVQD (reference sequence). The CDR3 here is CASSTNRGKDNEQFF. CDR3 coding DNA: TGCGCCAGCTCGACGAACCGGGGGAAGGACAATGAGCAGTTCTTC.

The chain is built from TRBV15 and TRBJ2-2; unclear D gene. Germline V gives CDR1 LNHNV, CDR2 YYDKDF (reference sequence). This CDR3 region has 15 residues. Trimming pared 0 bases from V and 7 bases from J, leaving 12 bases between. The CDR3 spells CATSRDLGSNGELFF. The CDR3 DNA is TGTGCCACCAGCAGAGATCTCGGTAGCAACGGGGAGCTGTTTTTT.

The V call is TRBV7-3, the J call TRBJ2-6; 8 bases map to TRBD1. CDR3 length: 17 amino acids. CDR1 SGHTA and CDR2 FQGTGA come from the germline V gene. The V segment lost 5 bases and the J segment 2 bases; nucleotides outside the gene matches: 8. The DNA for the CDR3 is TGTGCCAGCAGCCGAACAGGGGGAATTGCTGGGGCCAACGTCCTGACTTTC. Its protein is CASSRTGGIAGANVLTF. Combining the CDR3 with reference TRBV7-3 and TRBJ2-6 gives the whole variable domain GAGVSQTPSNKVTEKGKYVELRCDPISGHTALYWYRQSLGQGPEFLIYFQGTGAADDSGLPNDRFFAVRPEGSVSTLKIQRTERGDSAVYLCASSRTGGIAGANVLTFGAGSRLTVL.